This TCR beta chain emerged from a study of cytomegalovirus exposure and HLA in healthy donors. Germline V gene sequence: CDR1 SGHDN, CDR2 FVKESK. Trimming removed 1 base at V and 9 bases at J, with 19 bases between. The CDR3 consists of 16 residues. The PCR was carried out with 60 Vbeta primers and 13 Jbeta primers. The method was immunoSEQ multiplex PCR; TCRdb's version includes in-frame clones alone and lacks a portion of them. Among approximately 90,000 clones listed, approximately 70% were seen once. Material: PBMCs. The sequence was obtained from a woman between 45 and 60 years old in good health and CMV-seropositive. The V gene is TRBV14, the J gene TRBJ2-1; weak D call: TRBD1 (5 bases). The CDR3 region has the DNA TGTGCCAGCAGCCAAGTCCGTACAGGCGGTAGAGGTGAGCAGTTCTTC. Its protein product is CASSQVRTGGRGEQFF.